This T cell receptor (beta chain) originates from a study of T-cell reconstitution after alpha-beta-depleted transplantation in children. General observations from the study: Recipient T cells and thymic progenitors that survived gave rise to the high TCRbeta diversity observed at day 60 in some patients. In patients about two months after transplant, alpha-beta T cells reportedly arose from several hundred expanded graft clones. Hyperexpanded clones declined; after one year, newly produced T cells mostly supplied diversity.

Germline CDR1 SEHNR, CDR2 FQNEAQ (reference sequence). Deletions cut 6 bases from V and 0 bases from J, with 9 bases between. This CDR3 comprises 14 residues. Researchers prepared the TCRbeta library using unique molecular identifiers, the study reports. MiXCR, run by TCRdb on the PCR reads, gives a single entry per CDR3 protein. The table shows 750,000 to 950,000 distinct CDR3 sequences, with approximately 15% occurring only once. This clonotype was seen more than once but under ten times. Antigen specificity is unknown. The chain has TRBV7-9 and TRBJ1-3; D is uncertain. The clonotype was recovered from a male patient aged 10 to 17 who had a stem cell transplant for acute lymphoblastic leukemia, so the T cells may come from the graft donor. Source: PBMCs, mostly from graft donor cells, taken 360 days after TCRalphabeta/CD19-depleted stem cell transplant. CDR3: CASSGWISGNTIYF. Here the CDR3 DNA reads TGTGCCAGCAGTGGTTGGATCTCTGGAAACACCATATATTTT.